This T cell receptor (beta chain) was profiled in a study of blood T cells in healthy people across ages. Sample-barcoded 5' priming and a J-beta primer mix drove a second PCR of about 6 to 11 cycles. One entry per CDR3 protein results from TCRdb running MiXCR on the 5' RACE reads. The repertoire holds about 640,000 distinct CDR3 sequences, with 58% as singletons. This CDR3 contains 16 residues. CDR1 and CDR2 (germline): LNHNV, YYDKDF (reference sequence). Study-wide points: Roughly linear age-related decline in beta diversity appeared, significant by age about 40. Since the PBMCs were unsorted, naive and antigen-experienced cells could not be conclusively compared.

This clonotype was recorded only once. No antigen is known for it. This clonotype was obtained from a man in his fifties or sixties in good health. Sequencing was done on a sample of blood. The chain employs TRBV15 and TRBJ2-1, with D possibly being TRBD2 (6 bases). The DNA end lines up better with TRBJ2-7; the J call may be wrong. CDR3 sequence: CATSSRLVSGYNEQYF. CDR3 bases: TGTGCCACCAGCAGCCGACTAGTGTCGGGCTACAATGAGCAGTACTTC.